These 16 T cell receptor beta chains share one sample of origin, sequenced in a study of blood T cell repertoires in COVID-19. This table comes from immunoSEQ multiplex PCR, and its TCRdb copy is limited to in-frame clones, with some not included. The profile shows approximately 300,000 clones, more than 65% of them singletons. Sequencing input: peripheral blood. The source of these receptors is a person between 65 and 80 years old with COVID-19, enrolled during active disease.

This clone turned up a few times. V usage is TRBV9 and J usage is TRBJ2-7, with a tentative D call TRBD1 (6 bases). CDR1 is SGDLS and CDR2 is YYNGEE in the germline V gene. V lost 3 bases and J lost 3, with 22 bases in between. This CDR3 spans 17 amino acids. CDR3 protein: CASSATSHREPNYEQYF. CDR3 nucleotide sequence: TGTGCCAGCAGCGCAACCTCCCACAGGGAGCCCAACTACGAGCAGTACTTC.

V usage is TRBV5-1 and J usage is TRBJ1-1; D call uncertain. Germline V gives CDR1 SGHRS, CDR2 YFSETQ. The CDR3 sequence is 15 residues long. Trimming shortened V by 0 bases and J by 1 base, and 10 bases separated the two germline ends. This CDR3 is CASSLDPSSNTEAFF. For the CDR3, the DNA is TGCGCCAGCAGCTTGGATCCGTCCTCGAACACTGAAGCTTTCTTT.

The CDR3 here is CASRPPFHTGASNQPQHF. The CDR3 coding sequence is TGTGCCAGCAGGCCCCCTTTCCATACAGGGGCTAGCAATCAGCCCCAGCATTTT. The chain joins TRBV28 to TRBJ1-5; 7 nucleotides agree with TRBD1. V shed 6 bases and J 0 bases; nucleotides not matched to a gene: 14. Germline CDR1 is MDHEN and CDR2 is SYDVKM. CDR3 length: 18 residues.

The CDR3 region is CATSREQGAFEKLFF. CDR3 DNA sequence: TGTGCCACCAGCAGAGAACAGGGGGCTTTTGAAAAACTGTTTTTT. The chain couples TRBV15 to TRBJ1-4, with TRBD1 matching over 9 bases. The CDR3 spans 15 residues. CDR1 and CDR2 (germline): LNHNV, YYDKDF (reference sequence). V shed 0 bases, J shed 7 bases, and the junction held 3 bases outside the gene matches.

In the case of this clone: One end of the junction is discordant with germline, which a read error may explain. This sequence joins TRBV5-8 and TRBJ2-5, with 8 bases that match TRBD1. The CDR3 is made up of 15 amino acids. In germline, CDR1 is SGHTS, CDR2 YDEGEE. The CDR3 sequence is CVSSLSDRGGETQYF. The CDR3 DNA reads TGTGTCAGCAGCCTGTCCGACAGGGGAGGAGAGACCCAGTACTTC.

The chain couples TRBV30 to TRBJ1-1, with D perhaps TRBD1 (5 bases). There are 14 residues in the CDR3. Trimming took 2 bases from V and 5 from J, leaving 15 bases between them. CDR1 and CDR2 (germline): GTSNPN, SVGIG (reference sequence). The CDR3 here is CAWSIASRGTEAFF. The DNA for the CDR3 is TGTGCCTGGAGTATTGCATCTCGGGGGACTGAAGCTTTCTTT.

The CDR3, as DNA: TGTGCCAGCAGCATTCTAGCGGGGGCCAACACCGGGGAGCTGTTTTTT. This encodes CASSILAGANTGELFF. V gene TRBV7-3 combines with J gene TRBJ2-2, with 10 bases matching TRBD2. CDR1 and CDR2 from the germline V gene are SGHTA and FQGTGA. CDR3 length equals 16 residues. V shed 5 bases, J shed 2 bases, and the junction held 5 bases outside the gene matches.

This clone was seen a single time. The genes are TRBV5-1 and TRBJ1-5; D is possibly TRBD1 (5 bases). Germline V gene lookup returns CDR1 SGHRS and CDR2 YFSETQ. The V gene lost 4 bases and the J gene lost 0 bases, with 11 bases spanning the gap. This CDR3 comprises 15 residues. This chain's CDR3 is CASSPSGDSNQPQHF. In nucleotides, the CDR3 is TGCGCCAGCAGCCCCTCGGGGGATAGCAATCAGCCCCAGCATTTT.

The rearrangement links TRBV11-2 to TRBJ2-7; 9 bases map to TRBD1. This CDR3 region has 13 residues. Unmatched junction bases numbered 5, after V lost 5 bases and J lost 6 bases. Germline V CDR1 and CDR2: SGHAT, FQNNGV. The CDR3 region is CASSPRDRAEQYF. CDR3 DNA: TGTGCCAGCAGCCCCAGGGACAGGGCCGAGCAGTACTTC.

V and J are TRBV11-2 and TRBJ1-2, with 11 bases lining up with TRBD1. Per the germline V gene, CDR1 is SGHAT and CDR2 is FQNNGV. The J segment lost 8 bases and the V segment lost 2 bases, leaving 10 bases of the junction unmatched. This CDR3 spans 16 amino acids. CDR3 nucleotides: TGTGCCAGCAGCTTACACCGGACAGGGGGCACAGGGGGCTACACCTTC. Protein sequence: CASSLHRTGGTGGYTF.

J is TRBJ2-7 and V is TRBV7-3; 7 bases align to TRBD1. The trim removed 4 bases at V and 1 base at J, leaving 16 bases unmatched. The CDR3 is 18 amino acids. Per the germline V gene, CDR1 is SGHTA and CDR2 is FQGTGA. CDR3 protein: CASSSARLDRATSYEQYF. In DNA, the CDR3 is TGTGCCAGCAGCTCCGCGAGGCTAGACAGGGCTACATCCTACGAGCAGTACTTC.

This rearrangement joins TRBV5-1 to TRBJ2-3, with D perhaps TRBD1 (6 bases). V lost 2 bases to trimming and J lost 4 bases, with 11 bases between them. This CDR3 comprises 14 residues. Germline assignment: CDR1 SGHRS and CDR2 YFSETQ. The CDR3 DNA is TGCGCCAGCAGCTTCCAGGGGTACGCAGATACGCAGTATTTT. This translates into CASSFQGYADTQYF.

The chain is built from TRBV9 and TRBJ2-1; 7 bases are shared with TRBD2. Germline CDR1 is SGDLS and CDR2 is YYNGEE. CDR3 length: 14 amino acids. The trim removed 4 bases at V and 4 bases at J, leaving 5 bases unmatched. CDR3 residues: CASSSPGGYNEQFF. Written as DNA, the CDR3 is TGTGCCAGCAGCTCCCCCGGGGGGTACAATGAGCAGTTCTTC. Full variable domain (missing parts from reference TRBV9 and TRBJ2-1): DSGVTQTPKHLITATGQRVTLRCSPRSGDLSVYWYQQSLDQGLQFLIQYYNGEERAKGNILERFSAQQFPDLHSELNLSSLELGDSALYFCASSSPGGYNEQFFGPGTRLTVL.

The V and J genes are TRBV7-2 and TRBJ1-4; 7 bases agree with TRBD1. The CDR3 loop spans 14 amino acids. The V gene's germline CDR1 is SGHTA and CDR2 FQGNSA. Unmatched junction bases numbered 3, after V lost 3 bases and J lost 5 bases. In nucleotides, the CDR3 is TGTGCCAGCAGCTTCAGGACAGGCAATGAAAAACTGTTTTTT. Residues: CASSFRTGNEKLFF.

The CDR3 DNA follows: TGTGCCAGCAGTCCAACGGGACTACCATATGAGCAGTTCTTC. Amino acid sequence: CASSPTGLPYEQFF. The chain recombines TRBV6-2 or TRBV6-3 with TRBJ2-1, with 7 bases aligning to TRBD2. This CDR3 has 14 residues. Germline V gives CDR1 MNHEY, CDR2 SVGEGT. V shed 5 bases, J shed 8 bases, and the junction held 9 bases outside the gene matches.

This sequence joins TRBV25-1 and TRBJ2-3, with 7 bases fitting TRBD1. This CDR3 has 16 residues. J lost 4 bases, V lost 1 base, and 8 bases had no gene match. Germline CDR1 MGHDK, CDR2 SYGVNS. The CDR3 loop is CASSESRGLDADTQYF. The CDR3 DNA reads TGTGCCAGCAGTGAATCTAGGGGGCTTGACGCAGATACGCAGTATTTT. The variable domain in full, completed from reference TRBV25-1 and TRBJ2-3, reads EADIYQTPRYLVIGTGKKITLECSQTMGHDKMYWYQQDPGMELHLIHYSYGVNSTEKGDLSSESTVSRIRTEHFPLTLESARPSHTSQYLCASSESRGLDADTQYFGPGTRLTVL.